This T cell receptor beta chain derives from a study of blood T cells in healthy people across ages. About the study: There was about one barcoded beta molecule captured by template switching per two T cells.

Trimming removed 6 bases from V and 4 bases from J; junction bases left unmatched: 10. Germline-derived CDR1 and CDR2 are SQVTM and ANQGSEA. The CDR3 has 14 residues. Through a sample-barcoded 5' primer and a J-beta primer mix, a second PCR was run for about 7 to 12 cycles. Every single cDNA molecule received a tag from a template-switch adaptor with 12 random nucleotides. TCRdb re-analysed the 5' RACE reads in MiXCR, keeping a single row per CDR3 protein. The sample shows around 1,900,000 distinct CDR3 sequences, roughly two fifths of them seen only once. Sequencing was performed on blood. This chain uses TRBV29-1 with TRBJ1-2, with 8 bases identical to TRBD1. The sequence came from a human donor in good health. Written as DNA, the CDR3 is TGCAGCGTCACCGGGACAGGAGAAATCTATGGCTACACCTTC. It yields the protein CSVTGTGEIYGYTF.